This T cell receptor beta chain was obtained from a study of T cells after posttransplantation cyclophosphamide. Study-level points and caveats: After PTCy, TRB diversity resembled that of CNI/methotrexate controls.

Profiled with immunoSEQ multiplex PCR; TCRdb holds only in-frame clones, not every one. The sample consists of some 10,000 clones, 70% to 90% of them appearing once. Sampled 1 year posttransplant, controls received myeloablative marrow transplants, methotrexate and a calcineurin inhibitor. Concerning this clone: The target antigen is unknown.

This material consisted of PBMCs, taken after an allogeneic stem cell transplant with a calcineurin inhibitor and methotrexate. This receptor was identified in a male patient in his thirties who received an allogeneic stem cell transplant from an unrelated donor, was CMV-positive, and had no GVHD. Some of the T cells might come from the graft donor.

Here the CDR3 reads CASSHGTDYNSPLHF. The CDR3 nucleotides are TGTGCCAGCAGCCACGGGACTGACTATAATTCACCCCTCCACTTT. The J gene is TRBJ1-6, the V gene TRBV2; D is possibly TRBD1 (5 bases). The V and J ends lost 6 bases and 3 bases respectively, with 12 bases between them. The CDR3 is made up of 15 amino acids. Per germline, CDR1 SNHLY and CDR2 FYNNEI. Full variable domain (outside the CDR3, taken from reference TRBV2 and TRBJ1-6): EPEVTQTPSHQVTQMGQEVILRCVPISNHLYFYWYRQILGQKVEFLVSFYNNEISEKSEIFDDQFSVERPDGSNFTLKIRSTKLEDSAMYFCASSHGTDYNSPLHFGNGTRLTVT.